This T cell receptor (beta chain) appears in the sequencing data of a study of neoadjuvant anti-PD-1 for oral cavity cancer. Background on the study: Nivolumab at 3 mg/kg was mostly given biweekly, three to four doses, pre-surgery.

V was clipped by 3 bases and J by 4 bases; unmatched bases: 0. CDR1 and CDR2 from the germline V gene are SSHAT and FNYEAQ (reference sequence). The CDR3 loop spans 13 amino acids. The table came from immunoSEQ multiplex PCR; TCRdb's copy has only in-frame clones and leaves some out. Of around 60,000 clones in the sample, approximately 79% were seen once. The J gene is TRBJ2-5, the V gene TRBV7-7; the match to TRBD1 covers 9 bases. This material consisted of PBMCs, taken before nivolumab (anti-PD-1) treatment. The TCR was taken from a person aged 40 to 85 with oral cavity squamous cell carcinoma. CDR3 region: CASSLDRGETQYF. The CDR3 DNA reads TGTGCCAGCAGCTTGGACAGGGGAGAGACCCAGTACTTC.